Listed here is a single T cell receptor beta chain. Individuals aged about 18 to 100 years were recruited from some 26 US areas. Each participant's cohort was designated according to participant-reported clinical history. A PCR-confirmed or clinician-diagnosed COVID-19 case had contacted exposed participants within 2 weeks of entry. TCRdb's table, derived via immunoSEQ multiplex PCR, lists solely in-frame clones and lacks some. Of 200,000 to 250,000 clones in the sample, around 87% are singletons; the top ten hold about 14%. The sample originates from a study of blood T cell repertoires in COVID-19. Study overall: The samples span acute and convalescent COVID-19 from the United States, Italy and Spain.

Trimming pared 0 bases from V and 0 bases from J, leaving 3 bases between. Germline CDR1 and CDR2: SGHRS and YFSETQ. The CDR3 is 14 amino acids. The receptor was isolated from a man aged 25-45 years who had been exposed to COVID-19. The chain links TRBV5-1 to TRBJ2-2; D gene uncertain. Sample: PBMCs or T cells enriched from blood (not recorded which). CDR3 sequence: CASSLGANTGELFF. CDR3 nucleotides: TGCGCCAGCAGCTTGGGAGCGAACACCGGGGAGCTGTTTTTT.